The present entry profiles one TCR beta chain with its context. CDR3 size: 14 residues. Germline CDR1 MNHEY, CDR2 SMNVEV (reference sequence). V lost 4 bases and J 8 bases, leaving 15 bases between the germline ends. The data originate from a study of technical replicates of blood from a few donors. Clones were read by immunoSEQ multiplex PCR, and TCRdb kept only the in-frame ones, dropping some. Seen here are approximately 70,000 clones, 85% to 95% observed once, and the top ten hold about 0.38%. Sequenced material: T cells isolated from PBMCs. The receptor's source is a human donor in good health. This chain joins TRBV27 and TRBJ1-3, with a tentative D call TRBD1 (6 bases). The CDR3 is CASSSRGGSYTIYF. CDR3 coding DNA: TGTGCCAGCAGTTCCCGAGGGGGTTCATACACCATATATTTT.